This entry lists 29 T cell receptor beta chains sequenced from one sample in a study of shared clonotypes between healthy human individuals. This table comes from immunoSEQ multiplex PCR, and its TCRdb copy is limited to in-frame clones, with some not included. The sample contains 2 million or so clones, approximately 95% of which appear only once. The specimen was naive CD4+ T cells sorted from blood. This sample's subset: CD45RA+ positively selected. Source of these receptors: a man aged 18 to 29 in good health.

This clone has a handful of counts. The identical CDR3 is also encoded by other nucleotide sequences in the sample. The rearrangement joins TRBV5-1 to TRBJ2-1; a weak D match, TRBD1 (6 bases). Germline V gene lookup returns CDR1 SGHRS and CDR2 YFSETQ. This CDR3 spans 15 amino acids. Between the trimmed V and J ends, which lost 0 bases and 0 bases, there was a span of 7 bases. The CDR3 sequence is CASSLEGGSYNEQFF. In DNA form, the CDR3 reads TGCGCCAGCAGCTTGGAAGGGGGCTCCTACAATGAGCAGTTCTTC.

The chain couples TRBV6-6 to TRBJ1-4; D is perhaps TRBD1 (5 bases). CDR3 length: 16 amino acids. Germline V gene sequence: CDR1 MNHNY, CDR2 SVGAGI (reference sequence). V lost 2 bases and J lost 0, with 10 bases in between. CDR3 coding DNA: TGTGCCAGCAGTTACGAGAGGGGCCCAACTAATGAAAAACTGTTTTTT. Translated, it gives CASSYERGPTNEKLFF.

The chain carries TRBV5-8 and TRBJ2-5; 10 nucleotides agree with TRBD2. The CDR3 is 19 residues long. Germline lookup yields CDR1 SGHTS and CDR2 YDEGEE. Trimming removed 2 bases from V and 0 bases from J; junction bases left unmatched: 13. CDR3 residues: CASSLRGTSATWYQETQYF. The CDR3 nucleotides read TGTGCCAGCAGCTTACGAGGGACTAGCGCGACCTGGTACCAAGAGACCCAGTACTTC.

The V gene is TRBV5-6, the J gene TRBJ2-3; no clear D. CDR1 and CDR2 from the germline V gene are SGHDT and YYEEEE. V was shortened by 0 bases and J by 6 bases, with 8 bases between the two germline ends. CDR3 size: 13 residues. The CDR3: CASSLGVWDTQYF. Written as DNA, the CDR3 is TGTGCCAGCAGCTTGGGGGTCTGGGATACGCAGTATTTT.

On this clone: This sample includes further DNA sequences coding for the same CDR3. The CDR3, as DNA: TGCGCCAGCAGCTTGGCAGGACAGGGGAATCAGCCCCAGCATTTT. It is translated as CASSLAGQGNQPQHF. The chain joins TRBV5-1 to TRBJ1-5; 9 positions agree with TRBD1. The V gene's germline CDR1 is SGHRS and CDR2 YFSETQ. V gave up 0 bases and J gave up 4 bases; unmatched junction bases: 2. The CDR3 consists of 15 residues.

The V call is TRBV7-6, the J call TRBJ2-1; D may be TRBD2 (7 bases). V dropped 4 bases and J dropped 12 bases, with 13 bases sitting between them. The CDR3 loop spans 12 amino acids. CDR1 is SGHVS and CDR2 is FNYEAQ in the germline V gene. CDR3 region: CASSYEGEGQFF. DNA of the CDR3: TGTGCCAGCAGCTATGAGGGGGAGGGGCAGTTCTTC.

On this clone: A much larger clone is a single base away; this may be a read error. CDR3: CASSLGQATGELFF. CDR3 nucleotides: TGTGCCAGCAGCTTAGGACAAGCCACCGGGGAGCTGTTTTTT. This chain connects TRBV5-6 to TRBJ2-2; D may be TRBD1 (5 bases). In germline, CDR1 is SGHDT, CDR2 YYEEEE. The CDR3 has 14 residues. The V end lost 2 bases, the J end lost 4 bases, and 9 bases lay between the germline ends.

Of note for this clone: The same CDR3 also results from other DNA sequences found in this sample. The chain employs TRBV7-2 and TRBJ2-3; unclear D gene. Germline CDR1 and CDR2: SGHTA and FQGNSA. The CDR3 extends over 14 amino acids. V dropped 1 base and J dropped 0 bases, with 5 bases sitting between them. The CDR3 sequence is CASSLVSSTDTQYF. The CDR3 region has the DNA TGTGCCAGCAGCTTAGTCAGTAGCACAGATACGCAGTATTTT.

The table lists this clone with a count of one. The gene calls are TRBV2 and TRBJ2-2, with D tentatively TRBD1 (6 bases). This CDR3 is built from 15 residues. CDR1 and CDR2 (germline): SNHLY, FYNNEI. V was cut by 5 bases and J by 1 base, with 11 bases left in between. The CDR3 DNA is TGTGCCAGCAGTATCATGACAGGGAACACCGGGGAGCTGTTTTTT. Its protein product is CASSIMTGNTGELFF.

V gene TRBV2 combines with J gene TRBJ1-6; 7 bases fit TRBD1. With V trimmed by 5 bases and J by 5 bases, 6 bases remained unmatched. Germline loops: CDR1 SNHLY, CDR2 FYNNEI. The CDR3 sequence is 15 residues long. The CDR3 bases are TGTGCCAGCAGTAGACCGGGACAGCATAATTCACCCCTCCACTTT. It codes for CASSRPGQHNSPLHF.

CDR3 sequence: CASRVSGGSNTGELFF. DNA for the CDR3: TGTGCCTCCCGGGTTAGCGGGGGCTCGAACACCGGGGAGCTGTTTTTT. This chain connects TRBV28 to TRBJ2-2; 9 positions agree with TRBD2. In germline, CDR1 is MDHEN, CDR2 SYDVKM. CDR3 length: 16 residues. The J segment lost 0 bases and the V segment lost 11 bases, leaving 10 bases of the junction unmatched.

This clone was observed a handful of times. Different DNA sequences within this sample yield the same CDR3. The chain joins TRBV5-1 to TRBJ1-6; 8 positions match TRBD1. From germline, CDR1 is SGHRS and CDR2 YFSETQ. The CDR3 contains 15 residues. Germline trimming cut 0 bases from V and 7 bases from J; bases unmatched to any gene: 3. The CDR3 sequence is CASSLADRDNSPLHF. In DNA, the CDR3 is TGCGCCAGCAGCTTGGCGGACAGGGACAATTCACCCCTCCACTTT.

V and J are TRBV15 and TRBJ2-4; tentative D call: TRBD2 (5 bases). The germline gives CDR1 LNHNV, CDR2 YYDKDF (reference sequence). This CDR3 is built from 19 residues. Trimming took off 0 bases at V and 0 bases at J, with 18 bases between the two ends. The CDR3 bases are TGTGCCACCAGCAGAGATAGTGTGCGCGAGAGGGTAGCCAAAAACATTCAGTACTTC. The encoded protein is CATSRDSVRERVAKNIQYF.

Notes on this clone: Other DNA sequences in the same sample also yield this CDR3. This chain connects TRBV5-1 to TRBJ2-1; 7 bases agree with TRBD2. CDR1 and CDR2 (germline): SGHRS, YFSETQ. The junction had 1 base not matched to a gene; V was cut back by 1 base and J by 6 bases. CDR3 length: 13 amino acids. CDR3 amino acids: CASSLPGGNEQFF. The CDR3, as DNA: TGCGCCAGCAGCTTGCCGGGGGGCAATGAGCAGTTCTTC.

The V and J genes are TRBV25-1 and TRBJ2-2; D uncertain. Trimming pared 3 bases from V and 7 bases from J, leaving 3 bases between. Germline values: CDR1 MGHDK, CDR2 SYGVNS. The CDR3 totals 11 residues. The CDR3 DNA reads as TGTGCCAGCAGTGACCACGGGGAGCTGTTTTTT. It codes for CASSDHGELFF.

The rearrangement links TRBV10-2 to TRBJ2-7; the D gene is possibly TRBD1 (6 bases). The CDR3 has 13 amino acids. Deletions cut 6 bases from V and 3 bases from J, with 12 bases between. Germline values: CDR1 WSHSY, CDR2 SAAADI. As DNA, the CDR3 is TGCGCCAGCAGGGAAACAGGGAGCTACGAGCAGTACTTC. This translates into CASRETGSYEQYF.

This sequence joins TRBV2 and TRBJ2-3; D is tentatively TRBD1 or TRBD2 (6 bases each). From germline, CDR1 is SNHLY and CDR2 FYNNEI. The CDR3 loop spans 11 amino acids. The V end was cut by 7 bases, the J end by 9 bases, with 11 bases between. In DNA, the CDR3 is TGTGCCAGCAAGGGGGGCGACACGCAGTATTTT. Protein sequence: CASKGGDTQYF.

The V gene is TRBV30, the J gene TRBJ2-6; unclear D gene. The V and J ends lost 1 base and 4 bases respectively, with 11 bases between them. The length of the CDR3 is 15 residues. Germline V gene lookup returns CDR1 GTSNPN and CDR2 SVGIG (reference sequence). Written as DNA, the CDR3 is TGTGCCTGGAGTGACCGTGGGCTCGGGGCCAACGTCCTGACTTTC. Encoded protein: CAWSDRGLGANVLTF.

The chain joins TRBV9 to TRBJ2-3; D may be TRBD1 or TRBD2 (5 bases each). Germline CDR1 SGDLS, CDR2 YYNGEE. V was cut by 3 bases and J by 12 bases, with 14 bases left in between. The CDR3 runs 12 residues. CDR3 nucleotides: TGTGCCAGCAGCGCCCCGGGGCAAGAACAGTATTTT. Amino acids: CASSAPGQEQYF. Supplemented by reference TRBV9 and TRBJ2-3, the full variable domain reads DSGVTQTPKHLITATGQRVTLRCSPRSGDLSVYWYQQSLDQGLQFLIQYYNGEERAKGNILERFSAQQFPDLHSELNLSSLELGDSALYFCASSAPGQEQYFGPGTRLTVL.

The rearrangement joins TRBV30 to TRBJ2-7, with TRBD1 matching 10 bases. CDR1 is GTSNPN and CDR2 is SVGIG in the germline V gene (reference sequence). The CDR3 is 15 residues long. The junction had 7 bases not matched to a gene; V was cut back by 3 bases and J by 2 bases. The DNA for the CDR3 is TGTGCCTGGAGCGGAGGGACAGGGGCCACCTACGAGCAGTACTTC. This translates into CAWSGGTGATYEQYF.

The V call is TRBV19, the J call TRBJ2-1; D is perhaps TRBD1 (6 bases). V was pared by 7 bases and J by 0 bases, with 10 bases between. The CDR3 totals 14 residues. Germline V gene lookup returns CDR1 LNHDA and CDR2 SQIVND (reference sequence). In nucleotides, the CDR3 is TGTGCCAGTAAAGGGGGACCCTCCTACAATGAGCAGTTCTTC. As protein: CASKGGPSYNEQFF.

The chain uses TRBV13 and TRBJ2-5, with D perhaps matching TRBD2 (5 bases). The CDR3 totals 13 residues. In germline, CDR1 is PRHDT, CDR2 FYEKMQ (reference sequence). V shed 2 bases and J shed 6 bases, with 10 bases lying between them. The CDR3 DNA follows: TGTGCCAGCAGCTTAAGCGGTCCTCAGACCCAGTACTTC. Translation: CASSLSGPQTQYF.

The gene calls are TRBV7-9 and TRBJ1-1, with TRBD1 identical over 7 bases. Germline loops: CDR1 SEHNR, CDR2 FQNEAQ (reference sequence). V lost 5 bases and J lost 10; bases outside the gene matches: 13. The CDR3 is 14 residues long. The CDR3 DNA is TGTGCCAGCAGCGAAACAGGGGACTGGGTGATAGCTTTCTTT. Translating gives CASSETGDWVIAFF.

In its sample, this clone was seen once. The gene calls are TRBV12-5 and TRBJ2-3, with 10 bases aligning to TRBD1. The germline V gene encodes CDR1 LGHNT and CDR2 FRNRAP. Trimming cost V 4 bases and J 2 bases; bases outside gene matches: 3. The CDR3 consists of 15 residues. CDR3 sequence: CASGWDRGYTDTQYF. The CDR3 DNA reads TGTGCTAGTGGTTGGGACAGGGGATACACAGATACGCAGTATTTT.

J is TRBJ2-5 and V is TRBV25-1, with D uncertain. In germline, CDR1 is MGHDK, CDR2 SYGVNS. V shed 2 bases and J shed 0 bases, with 7 bases lying between them. There are 14 residues in the CDR3. CDR3 in DNA: TGTGCCAGCAGTGAAGTGTCAGACCAAGAGACCCAGTACTTC. Translated, it gives CASSEVSDQETQYF.

The rearrangement links TRBV5-1 to TRBJ2-7; D might be TRBD2 (5 bases). This CDR3 spans 15 amino acids. The germline V gene has CDR1 SGHRS and CDR2 YFSETQ. Trimming cost V 0 bases and J 2 bases, with 12 bases left between them. The CDR3 nucleotides read TGCGCCAGCAGCTTGGCCCCGAGCGGAACCTACGAGCAGTACTTC. This sequence encodes CASSLAPSGTYEQYF.

The chain carries TRBV6-6 and TRBJ1-2, with D tentatively TRBD1 (5 bases). The CDR3 extends over 13 amino acids. CDR1 is MNHNY and CDR2 is SVGAGI in the germline V gene (reference sequence). Trimming left V 2 bases short and J 5 bases short, with 9 bases between. The DNA for the CDR3 is TGTGCCAGCAGTTACGGACATCGGTATGGCTACACCTTC. This translates into CASSYGHRYGYTF.

V and J are TRBV2 and TRBJ1-4; no firm D call. Germline V gene lookup returns CDR1 SNHLY and CDR2 FYNNEI. The CDR3 is made up of 14 amino acids. The germline V and J ends were trimmed by 6 bases and 7 bases, with 15 bases remaining between them. The CDR3 is CASRPAGYLEKLFF. The CDR3 bases are TGTGCCAGCAGGCCGGCCGGGTACCTTGAAAAACTGTTTTTT.

The chain has TRBV6-6 and TRBJ2-2; 8 bases agree with TRBD2. With V trimmed by 7 bases and J by 4 bases, 2 bases remained unmatched. Germline V gene data show CDR1 as MNHNY and CDR2 as SVGAGI (reference sequence). This CDR3 is built from 13 residues. CDR3 DNA: TGTGCCAGCAAAACTAGCGGCACCGGGGAGCTGTTTTTT. Amino acid sequence: CASKTSGTGELFF.